Shown below are 17 T cell receptor beta chains from a single sample sequenced in a study of relationships among human T cell subsets. CD4+CD25+ regulatory T cells came from anti-CD25 bead selection of positively selected CD4+ cells. From mRNA, alpha and beta CDR3 regions were amplified using semiquantitative ARM-PCR. In ARM-PCR, communal superprimers followed tagged nested gene-specific primers for exponential amplification. MiXCR, applied by TCRdb to the multiplex PCR reads, yields one record per CDR3 protein. The sample has roughly 15,000 distinct CDR3 sequences, 50% to 75% seen once. The sample comprised Tregs sorted from blood. These receptors originate from a middle-aged man in good health.

The CDR3, as DNA: TGTGCCAGCAGCTTATACCCCCGGATAAGGAGCAGCACCTACGAGCAGTACTTC. Translation gives CASSLYPRIRSSTYEQYF. The V call is TRBV7-9, the J call TRBJ2-7; D not resolved. CDR3 length equals 18 residues. V gave up 2 bases and J gave up 2 bases, with 22 bases separating them. CDR1 SEHNR and CDR2 FQNEAQ come from the germline V gene (reference sequence).

The gene calls are TRBV4-1 and TRBJ1-2, with D maybe TRBD1 (6 bases). Germline assignment: CDR1 MGHRA and CDR2 YSYEKL. Between the trimmed V and J ends, which lost 3 bases and 8 bases, there was a span of 13 bases. CDR3 size: 13 residues. CDR3 DNA sequence: TGCGCCAGCAGCCAGTCAGGGGATGAAGGCTACACCTTC. Translated, it gives CASSQSGDEGYTF.

The chain recombines TRBV27 with TRBJ2-7; TRBD1 matches 8 bases. Trimming cost V 3 bases and J 4 bases; bases outside gene matches: 5. The CDR3 has 14 amino acids. Germline CDR1 and CDR2: MNHEY and SMNVEV (reference sequence). The CDR3 spells CASSFGDRRYEQYF. CDR3 sequence (DNA): TGTGCCAGCAGTTTCGGGGACAGGAGGTACGAGCAGTACTTC.

This chain joins TRBV25-1 and TRBJ2-1, with D possibly called TRBD1 or TRBD2 (6 bases each). Germline values: CDR1 MGHDK, CDR2 SYGVNS. The CDR3 length is 16 residues. Between the trimmed V and J ends, which lost 6 bases and 4 bases, there was a span of 19 bases. The CDR3 coding sequence is TGTGCCAGCAGCCCTGGGGGGCGGGCCCCATACAATGAGCAGTTCTTC. This gives the protein CASSPGGRAPYNEQFF.

The chain has TRBV6-6 and TRBJ2-7; 7 bases are a match to TRBD2. The CDR3 runs 14 residues. V shed 5 bases, J shed 0 bases, and the junction held 4 bases outside the gene matches. CDR1 MNHNY and CDR2 SVGAGI come from the germline V gene (reference sequence). CDR3 sequence reads: CASSPRTSSYEQYF. Written as DNA, the CDR3 is TGTGCCAGCAGTCCTAGGACTAGCTCCTACGAGCAGTACTTC.

The CDR3 nucleotides read TGTGCCAGCAGGTCGGGGGGACTTGGAAACACCATATATTTT. It translates to CASRSGGLGNTIYF. The V gene is TRBV6-5, the J gene TRBJ1-3; D is possibly TRBD1 (5 bases). The CDR3 covers 14 residues. The V gene lost 6 bases and the J gene lost 3 bases, with 12 bases spanning the gap. Germline V gene lookup returns CDR1 MNHEY and CDR2 SVGAGI.

CDR3 nucleotides: TGTGCCAGCAGTTACTCGTATCTGGGCTACGAGCAGTACTTC. Its translation is CASSYSYLGYEQYF. The chain couples TRBV6-5 to TRBJ2-7, with unresolved D. Trimming took 0 bases from V and 3 from J, leaving 9 bases between them. This CDR3 has 14 residues. Germline V CDR1 and CDR2: MNHEY, SVGAGI.

The rearrangement uses TRBV28 and TRBJ2-3; 12 bases are a match to TRBD2. V lost 4 bases and J lost 5; bases outside the gene matches: 10. The CDR3 is made up of 17 amino acids. Germline CDR1 MDHEN, CDR2 SYDVKM. DNA of the CDR3: TGTGCCAGCAGTTCCGCCCAACTAGCGGGGGGAGTAGATACGCAGTATTTT. This gives the protein CASSSAQLAGGVDTQYF.

The chain couples TRBV20-1 to TRBJ2-1; D is ambiguous. The length of the CDR3 is 10 residues. Trimming pared 6 bases from V and 7 bases from J, leaving 7 bases between. The germline V gene encodes CDR1 DFQATT and CDR2 SNEGSKA (reference sequence). CDR3 protein: CSAGPNEQFF. The CDR3 region has the DNA TGCAGTGCGGGCCCAAATGAGCAGTTCTTC.

This chain uses TRBV18 with TRBJ1-5; D ambiguous. CDR3 size: 13 residues. Trimming stripped 3 bases from V and 3 bases from J, with 6 bases between. CDR1 and CDR2 (germline): KGHSH, LQKENI. The CDR3 DNA is TGTGCCAGCTCACCCGCGGACAATCAGCCCCAGCATTTT. This codes for CASSPADNQPQHF.

As regards this clonotype: Here the CDR3 omits its conserved ending phenylalanine or tryptophan, so a read error is the likely source. CDR3 DNA sequence: TGCGCCAGCAGTTCTCCGGAGACCCAGTACCTC. Protein: CASSSPETQYL. The chain joins TRBV28 to TRBJ2-5; D gene uncertain. Germline V lookup: CDR1 MDHEN, CDR2 SYDVKM. This CDR3 contains 11 residues.

The J gene is TRBJ2-7, the V gene TRBV20-1, with TRBD1 identical over 7 bases. V lost 4 bases and J lost 0; bases outside the gene matches: 3. This CDR3 has 13 amino acids. From germline, CDR1 is DFQATT and CDR2 SNEGSKA (reference sequence). The CDR3 loop reads CSAIGTASYEQYF. The CDR3 DNA reads as TGCAGTGCTATTGGGACAGCCTCCTACGAGCAGTACTTC.

The chain combines TRBV10-1 with TRBJ2-3; 7 bases fit TRBD2. Germline V gene lookup returns CDR1 WNHNN and CDR2 SYGVQD (reference sequence). V was clipped by 5 bases and J by 5 bases; unmatched bases: 10. The CDR3 runs to 15 residues. This CDR3 is CASSFETGGRDTQYF. For the CDR3, the DNA is TGCGCCAGCAGTTTCGAGACGGGGGGTCGAGATACGCAGTATTTT.

The table lists this clonotype with a few counts. Mismatch with germline at one junction end may stem from a read error. The chain recombines TRBV11-1 with TRBJ2-3, with no clear D. This CDR3 comprises 15 residues. CDR1 SGHAT and CDR2 FQDESV come from the germline V gene (reference sequence). The CDR3 region is CASTLGVSSTDTQYF. Here the CDR3 DNA reads TGTGCCAGCACCTTAGGCGTCTCAAGCACAGATACGCAGTATTTT.

The chain recombines TRBV18 with TRBJ2-3; D gene unclear. The V and J ends lost 2 bases and 0 bases respectively, with 15 bases between them. Germline V CDR1 and CDR2: KGHSH, LQKENI. The CDR3 has 17 amino acids. Here the CDR3 DNA reads TGTGCCAGCTCACCAAGCTCCGGGCGGTTAAGCACAGATACGCAGTATTTT. Translating gives CASSPSSGRLSTDTQYF. Using reference TRBV18 and TRBJ2-3 for the parts outside the CDR3, the full variable domain is NAGVMQNPRHLVRRRGQEARLRCSPMKGHSHVYWYRQLPEEGLKFMVYLQKENIIDESGMPKERFSAEFPKEGPSILRIQQVVRGDSAAYFCASSPSSGRLSTDTQYFGPGTRLTVL.

This clonotype showed up just a few times. This chain connects TRBV18 to TRBJ1-1; TRBD1 might be the D (5 bases). Trimming removed 0 bases at V and 0 bases at J, with 8 bases between. This CDR3 spans 15 amino acids. In germline, CDR1 is KGHSH, CDR2 LQKENI. In DNA, the CDR3 is TGTGCCAGCTCACCACCTCAGGGTATGAACACTGAAGCTTTCTTT. Its translation: CASSPPQGMNTEAFF.

This clonotype was detected a few times. This CDR3 reads CASSSPRGYQPQHF. The CDR3 coding sequence is TGTGCCAGCAGTTCCCCGAGGGGATATCAGCCCCAGCATTTT. J is TRBJ1-5 and V is TRBV28; D may be TRBD1 (5 bases). The CDR3 contains 14 residues. CDR1 is MDHEN, CDR2 SYDVKM, per germline. V shed 4 bases and J shed 5 bases, with 12 bases lying between them.